This T cell receptor (beta chain) was sequenced during a study of blood T cell repertoires in COVID-19. Across the whole study: Sites in the United States, Italy and Spain provided acute and convalescent COVID-19 samples.

The germline V gene encodes CDR1 LNHDA and CDR2 SQIVND (reference sequence). This CDR3 comprises 16 residues. V was cut by 5 bases and J by 0 bases, with 14 bases left in between. During active infection, Seattle patients enrolled and were then monitored through disease. As processed by the authors: Researchers report that nucleated cell counts were estimated from reference gene primer amplification. Data came from immunoSEQ multiplex PCR; TCRdb stores just in-frame clones and leaves some out. For V, J and clone size, that table is used; D and trimming come from the DNA. The table has around 260,000 clones, 80% to 85% seen once; the top ten hold 15% to 19%.

The chain links TRBV19 to TRBJ1-3; possible D gene TRBD1, 6 bases. Sequenced material: peripheral blood. This sequence was found in a person aged 65 to 85 with COVID-19, enrolled during active disease. As DNA, the CDR3 is TGTGCCAGTAGTCTCCGACAGGCCGCCTCTGGAAACACCATATATTTT. It yields the protein CASSLRQAASGNTIYF.